This T cell receptor (beta chain) is drawn from a study of identical twins. The V end was cut by 9 bases, the J end by 12 bases, with 8 bases between. Germline V lookup: CDR1 KGHDR, CDR2 SFDVKD. This CDR3 spans 8 amino acids. TCRdb recomputed calls from the 5' RACE reads with MiXCR, one row per CDR3 protein. The profile shows approximately 890,000 distinct CDR3 sequences, 10% to 15% of them singletons. This clonotype was seen only a few times. These data also featured in a second study, about yellow fever vaccine responses in identical twins.

Material: PBMCs. This TCR was recovered from a woman under 30 in good health. V gene TRBV24-1 combines with J gene TRBJ2-7; D is undetermined. This CDR3 is CATPIGYV. The DNA for the CDR3 is TGTGCCACCCCCATTGGGTACGTC.